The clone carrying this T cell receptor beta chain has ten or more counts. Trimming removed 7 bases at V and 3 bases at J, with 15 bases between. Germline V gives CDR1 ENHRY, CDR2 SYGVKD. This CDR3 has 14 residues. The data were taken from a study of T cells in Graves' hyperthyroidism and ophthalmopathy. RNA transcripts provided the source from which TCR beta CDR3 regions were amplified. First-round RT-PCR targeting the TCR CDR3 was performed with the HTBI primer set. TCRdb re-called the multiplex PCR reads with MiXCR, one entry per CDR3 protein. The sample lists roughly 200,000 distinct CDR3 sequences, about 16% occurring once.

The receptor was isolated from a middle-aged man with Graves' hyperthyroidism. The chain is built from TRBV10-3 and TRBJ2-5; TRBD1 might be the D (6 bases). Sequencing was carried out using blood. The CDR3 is CAIKPGHREETQYF. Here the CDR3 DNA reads TGTGCCATCAAACCGGGACATAGAGAAGAGACCCAGTACTTC.